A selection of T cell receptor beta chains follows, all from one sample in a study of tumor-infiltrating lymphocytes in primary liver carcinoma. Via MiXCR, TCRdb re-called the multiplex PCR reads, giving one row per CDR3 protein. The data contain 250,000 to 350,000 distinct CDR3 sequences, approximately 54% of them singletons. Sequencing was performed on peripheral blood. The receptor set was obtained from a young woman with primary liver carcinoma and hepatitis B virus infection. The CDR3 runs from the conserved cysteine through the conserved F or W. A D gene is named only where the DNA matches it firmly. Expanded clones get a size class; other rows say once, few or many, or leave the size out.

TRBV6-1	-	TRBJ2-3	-	TGTGCCAGCAGTGAAGACATGGGGCCAGATACGCAGTATTTT	CASSEDMGPDTQYF
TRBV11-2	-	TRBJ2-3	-	TGTACCAACAGCTTAGGGACAGATACGCAGTATTTT	CTNSLGTDTQYF
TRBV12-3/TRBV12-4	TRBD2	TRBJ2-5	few	TGTGCCAGCAGCTCGGGACTAGCATTCAAGAAGCAAGAGACCCAGTACTTC	CASSSGLAFKKQETQYF
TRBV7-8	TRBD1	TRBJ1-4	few	TGTGCCAGCAGCTCGACAGGGCTAAATGAAAAACTGTTTTTT	CASSSTGLNEKLFF
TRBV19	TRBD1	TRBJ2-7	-	TGTGCCAGTACCGATCCAGGACAGGGGGTCCACGAGCAGTACTTC	CASTDPGQGVHEQYF
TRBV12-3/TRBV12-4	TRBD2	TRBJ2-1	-	TGTGCCAGCGGTCTCACTAGCGGGAGGCTGTATGAGCAGTTCTTC	CASGLTSGRLYEQFF
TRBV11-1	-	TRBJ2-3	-	TGTGCCAGCAGCTTGGGTAGGGGCGTCACAGATGCGCAGTATTTT	CASSLGRGVTDAQYF
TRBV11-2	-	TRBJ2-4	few	TGTGCCAGCAGCTCGAATGGGCACAAAAACATCCAGTACTTC	CASSSNGHKNIQYF
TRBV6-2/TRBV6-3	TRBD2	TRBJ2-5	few	TGTGCCAGCAGTTCTCGTAGCGGGGAGGCGGAGACCCAGTACTTC	CASSSRSGEAETQYF
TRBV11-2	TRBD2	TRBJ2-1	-	TGTGCCAGCAACGGAGGACTAGCGGGAGTCGGGTACAATGAGCAGTTCTTC	CASNGGLAGVGYNEQFF
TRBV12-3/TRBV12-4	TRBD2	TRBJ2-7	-	TGTGCCAGCAGTTTGATAGCGGGTCCAACCACCTACGAGCAGTACTTC	CASSLIAGPTTYEQYF
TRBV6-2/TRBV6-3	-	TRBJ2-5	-	TGTGTCAGCAACGCGTGGGGGCAGGAAGAGACCCAGTACTTC	CVSNAWGQEETQYF
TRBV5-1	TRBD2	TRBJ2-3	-	TGCGCCAGCAGCCAGGGGGATAGCGGGAGGGCCACCGATACGCAGTATTTT	CASSQGDSGRATDTQYF
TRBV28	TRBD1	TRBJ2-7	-	TGTGCCCGACCTCCGGGACAGCTAATCTCCTACGAGCAGTACTTC	CARPPGQLISYEQYF
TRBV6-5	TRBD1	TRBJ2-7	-	TGTCCCAGCAGTTTGGGACAGGGGAGCGAGCAGTACTTC	CPSSLGQGSEQYF
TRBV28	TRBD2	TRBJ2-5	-	TGTGCCAGCCGAGCGGGAGGGGCTCAAGAGACCCAGTACTTC	CASRAGGAQETQYF
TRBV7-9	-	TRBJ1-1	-	TGTGCCAGCAGCCCCGGTGGAGGAGCCACTGAAGCTTTCTTT	CASSPGGGATEAFF
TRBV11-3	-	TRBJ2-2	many	TGTGCCAGCAGCTTCCTCCGGGGGAACACCGGGGAGCTGTTTTTT	CASSFLRGNTGELFF
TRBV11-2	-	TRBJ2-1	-	TGTGCCAGCAGCTCCGAGCCTAGTCAAGTCATTGAGCAGTTCTTC	CASSSEPSQVIEQFF
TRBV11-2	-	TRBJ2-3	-	TGTGTCAGCAGCTTATGTCTCCTAGCCCGCACAGATACGCAGTATTTT	CVSSLCLLARTDTQYF
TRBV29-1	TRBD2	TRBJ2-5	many	TGCAGCGTTGAAGATGGTACTAGCGGGATCCAAGAGACCCAGTACTTC	CSVEDGTSGIQETQYF
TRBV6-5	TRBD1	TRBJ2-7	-	TGTGCCACCCGATGGTCCGGGACAGATGACTACGAGCAGTACTTC	CATRWSGTDDYEQYF
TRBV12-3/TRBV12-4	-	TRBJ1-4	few	TGTGCCAGCAGTTACAGGTCAACTAATGAAAAACTGTTTTTT	CASSYRSTNEKLFF
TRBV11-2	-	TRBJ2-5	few	TGTGCCAGCGGCTTAGTCTGGAACAGCAATGAAGAGACCCAGTACTTC	CASGLVWNSNEETQYF
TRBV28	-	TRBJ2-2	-	TGTGCCAGCACCCCCCACGGGTACACCGGGGAGCTGTTTTTT	CASTPHGYTGELFF
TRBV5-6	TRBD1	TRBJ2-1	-	TGTGCCGGCAGCCCAGGGACAGGTCCCTACAATGAGCAGTTCTTC	CAGSPGTGPYNEQFF
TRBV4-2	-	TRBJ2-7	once	TGTGGCAGCAGCCAAGAGGTGTGGAAGCAGTACTTC	CGSSQEVWKQYF
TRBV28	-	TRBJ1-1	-	TGTGCCAGCAGTCCCCGTACCACTGAAGCTTTCTTT	CASSPRTTEAFF
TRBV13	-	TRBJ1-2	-	TGTGCCAGCAGCAATTTCGGGACTCCACACTATGGCTACACCTTC	CASSNFGTPHYGYTF
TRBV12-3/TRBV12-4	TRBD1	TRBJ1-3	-	TGTGCCAGCATGGGTCTCAGACAGGGATCAGGAAACACCATATATTTT	CASMGLRQGSGNTIYF
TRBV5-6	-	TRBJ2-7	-	TGTGCCAGCAGCGGCTTTTTAGTGCGAGGGCCCCACGAGCAGTACTTC	CASSGFLVRGPHEQYF
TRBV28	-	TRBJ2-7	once	TGTGCCAGCGGCATCGACTGGCCCTACGAGCAGTACTTC	CASGIDWPYEQYF
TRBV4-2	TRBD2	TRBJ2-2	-	TGTGCCAGCAGCCAAGAACTAGCGGACATCGGGGAGCTGTTTTTT	CASSQELADIGELFF